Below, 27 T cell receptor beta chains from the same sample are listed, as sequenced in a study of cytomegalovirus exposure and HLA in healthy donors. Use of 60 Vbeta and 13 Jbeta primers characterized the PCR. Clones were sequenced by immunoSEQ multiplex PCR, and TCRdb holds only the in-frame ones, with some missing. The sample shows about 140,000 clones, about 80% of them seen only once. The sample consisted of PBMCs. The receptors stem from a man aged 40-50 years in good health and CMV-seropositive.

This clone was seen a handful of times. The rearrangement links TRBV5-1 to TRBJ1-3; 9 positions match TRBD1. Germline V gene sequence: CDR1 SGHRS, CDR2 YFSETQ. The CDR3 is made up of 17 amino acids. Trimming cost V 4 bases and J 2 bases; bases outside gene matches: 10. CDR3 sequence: CASSRVGQGNPGNTIYF. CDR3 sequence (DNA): TGCGCCAGCAGCAGGGTCGGACAGGGGAATCCTGGAAACACCATATATTTT.

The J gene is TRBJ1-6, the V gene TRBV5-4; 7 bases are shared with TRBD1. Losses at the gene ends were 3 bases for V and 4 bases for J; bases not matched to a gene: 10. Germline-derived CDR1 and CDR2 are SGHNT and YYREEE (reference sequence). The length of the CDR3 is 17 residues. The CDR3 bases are TGTGCCAGCAGCTGGATGACAGGGCCTCTTTATAATTCACCCCTCCACTTT. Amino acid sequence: CASSWMTGPLYNSPLHF.

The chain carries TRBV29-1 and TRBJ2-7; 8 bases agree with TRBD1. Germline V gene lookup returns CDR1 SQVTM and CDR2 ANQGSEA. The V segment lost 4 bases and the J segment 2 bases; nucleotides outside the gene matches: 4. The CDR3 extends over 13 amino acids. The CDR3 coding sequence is TGCAGCGTTGTAATACAGGGGGCCTACGAGCAGTACTTC. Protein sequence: CSVVIQGAYEQYF.

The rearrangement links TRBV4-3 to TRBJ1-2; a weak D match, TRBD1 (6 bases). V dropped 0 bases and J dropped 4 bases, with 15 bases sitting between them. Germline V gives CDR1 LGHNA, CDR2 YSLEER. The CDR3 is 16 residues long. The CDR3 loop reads CASSQDRRGQVYGYTF. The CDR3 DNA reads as TGCGCCAGCAGCCAAGATCGCCGGGGACAAGTCTATGGCTACACCTTC.

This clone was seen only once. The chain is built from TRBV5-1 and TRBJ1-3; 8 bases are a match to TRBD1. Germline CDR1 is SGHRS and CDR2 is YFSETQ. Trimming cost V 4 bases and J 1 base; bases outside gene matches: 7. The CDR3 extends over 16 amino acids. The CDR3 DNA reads TGCGCCAGCAGCCGGCGACAGGGGAGTTCTGGAAACACCATATATTTT. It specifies CASSRRQGSSGNTIYF.

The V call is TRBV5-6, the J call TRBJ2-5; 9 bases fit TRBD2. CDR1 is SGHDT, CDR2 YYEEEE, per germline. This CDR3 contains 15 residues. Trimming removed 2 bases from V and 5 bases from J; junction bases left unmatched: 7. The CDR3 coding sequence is TGTGCCAGCAGCTTAAAAGCGGGAGGCACGGAGACCCAGTACTTC. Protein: CASSLKAGGTETQYF.

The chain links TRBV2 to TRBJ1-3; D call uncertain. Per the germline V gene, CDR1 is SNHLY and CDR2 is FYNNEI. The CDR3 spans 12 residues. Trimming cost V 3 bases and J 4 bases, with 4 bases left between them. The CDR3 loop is CASSDLGNTIYF. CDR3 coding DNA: TGTGCCAGCAGTGATCTGGGAAACACCATATATTTT.

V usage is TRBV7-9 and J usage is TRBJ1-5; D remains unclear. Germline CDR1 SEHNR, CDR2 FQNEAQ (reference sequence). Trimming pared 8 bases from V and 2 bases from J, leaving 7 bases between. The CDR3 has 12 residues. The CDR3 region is CASEGGNQPQHF. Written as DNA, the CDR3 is TGTGCCAGCGAGGGCGGCAATCAGCCCCAGCATTTT.

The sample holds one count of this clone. CDR3 residues: CASSLLPLGTSGSYEQYF. CDR3 nucleotides: TGTGCCAGCAGCCTGCTTCCCCTCGGGACTAGCGGCTCCTACGAGCAGTACTTC. The rearrangement uses TRBV7-9 and TRBJ2-7, with 11 bases aligning to TRBD2. This CDR3 is 18 amino acids long. The trim removed 5 bases at V and 0 bases at J, leaving 12 bases unmatched. Germline V gene data show CDR1 as SEHNR and CDR2 as FQNEAQ (reference sequence).

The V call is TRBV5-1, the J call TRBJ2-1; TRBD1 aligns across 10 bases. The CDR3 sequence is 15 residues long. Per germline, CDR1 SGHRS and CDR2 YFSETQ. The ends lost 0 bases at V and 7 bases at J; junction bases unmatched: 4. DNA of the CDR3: TGCGCCAGCAGCTTGGGACAGGGGGCTAGTAATGAGCAGTTCTTC. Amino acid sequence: CASSLGQGASNEQFF.

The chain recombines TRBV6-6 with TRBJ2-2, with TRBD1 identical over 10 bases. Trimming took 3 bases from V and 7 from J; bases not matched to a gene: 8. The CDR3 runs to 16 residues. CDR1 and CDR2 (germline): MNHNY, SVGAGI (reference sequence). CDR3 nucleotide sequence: TGTGCCAGCAGTTATGGTCCGGACAGGGGGAACGGGGAGCTGTTTTTT. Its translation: CASSYGPDRGNGELFF.

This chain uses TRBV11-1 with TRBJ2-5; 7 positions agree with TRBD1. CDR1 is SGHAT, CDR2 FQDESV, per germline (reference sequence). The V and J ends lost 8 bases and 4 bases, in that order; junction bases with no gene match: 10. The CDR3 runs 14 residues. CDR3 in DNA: TGTGCCAGCGGGACCGGGACAGCCTCAGAGACCCAGTACTTC. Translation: CASGTGTASETQYF.

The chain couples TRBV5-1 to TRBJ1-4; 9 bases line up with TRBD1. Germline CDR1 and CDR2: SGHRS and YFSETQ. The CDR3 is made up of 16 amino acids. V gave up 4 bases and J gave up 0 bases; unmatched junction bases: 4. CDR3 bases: TGCGCCAGCAGCAATCGACAGGGGGCAACTAATGAAAAACTGTTTTTT. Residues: CASSNRQGATNEKLFF. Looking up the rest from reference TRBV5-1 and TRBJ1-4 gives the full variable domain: KAGVTQTPRYLIKTRGQQVTLSCSPISGHRSVSWYQQTPGQGLQFLFEYFSETQRNKGNFPGRFSGRQFSNSRSEMNVSTLELGDSALYLCASSNRQGATNEKLFFGSGTQLSVL.

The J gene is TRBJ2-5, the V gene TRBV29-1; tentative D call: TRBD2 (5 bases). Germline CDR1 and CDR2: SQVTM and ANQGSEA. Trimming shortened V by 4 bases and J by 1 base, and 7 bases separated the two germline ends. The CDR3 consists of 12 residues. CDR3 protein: CSVGRAQETQYF. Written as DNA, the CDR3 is TGCAGCGTTGGGCGGGCCCAAGAGACCCAGTACTTC.

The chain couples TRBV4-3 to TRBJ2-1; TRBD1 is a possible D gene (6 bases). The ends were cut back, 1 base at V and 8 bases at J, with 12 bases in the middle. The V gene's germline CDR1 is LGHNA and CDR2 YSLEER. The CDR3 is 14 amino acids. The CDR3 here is CASSQGPGDHEQFF. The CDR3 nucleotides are TGCGCCAGCAGCCAAGGGCCAGGGGACCATGAGCAGTTCTTC.

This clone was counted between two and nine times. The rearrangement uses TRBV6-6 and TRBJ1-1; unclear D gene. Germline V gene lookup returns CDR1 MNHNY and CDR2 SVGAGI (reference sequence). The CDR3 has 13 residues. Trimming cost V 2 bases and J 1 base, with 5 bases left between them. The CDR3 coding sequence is TGTGCCAGCAGTTACCCAGGGAACACTGAAGCTTTCTTT. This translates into CASSYPGNTEAFF.

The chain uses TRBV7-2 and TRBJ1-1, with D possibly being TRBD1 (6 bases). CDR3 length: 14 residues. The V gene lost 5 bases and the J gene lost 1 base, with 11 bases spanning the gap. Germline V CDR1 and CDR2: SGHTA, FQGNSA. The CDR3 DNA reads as TGTGCCAGCAGCAGAGGACAGTCGAACACTGAAGCTTTCTTT. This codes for CASSRGQSNTEAFF.

CDR3 amino acids: CASSLGRGYEQYF. The CDR3 DNA reads TGTGCCAGCAGCTTAGGCAGGGGTTACGAGCAGTACTTC. The V gene is TRBV13, the J gene TRBJ2-5, with D possibly being TRBD1 (6 bases). Gene TRBJ2-7 matches the end of the DNA better, so the J call may be wrong. Germline CDR1 is PRHDT and CDR2 is FYEKMQ (reference sequence). This CDR3 comprises 13 residues.

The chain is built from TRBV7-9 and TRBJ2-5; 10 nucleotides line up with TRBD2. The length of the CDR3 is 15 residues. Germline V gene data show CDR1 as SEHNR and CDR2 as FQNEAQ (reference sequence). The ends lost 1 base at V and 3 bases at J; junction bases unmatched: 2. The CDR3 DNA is TGTGCCAGCAGCTTAGACACTAGCGGGAAAGAGACCCAGTACTTC. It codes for CASSLDTSGKETQYF.

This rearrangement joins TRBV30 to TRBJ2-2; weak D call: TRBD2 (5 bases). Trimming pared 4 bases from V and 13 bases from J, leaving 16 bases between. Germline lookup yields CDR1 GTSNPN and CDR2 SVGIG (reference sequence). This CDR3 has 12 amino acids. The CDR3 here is CAWIPRGGGLFF. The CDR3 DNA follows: TGTGCCTGGATCCCACGGGGTGGCGGGCTGTTTTTT.

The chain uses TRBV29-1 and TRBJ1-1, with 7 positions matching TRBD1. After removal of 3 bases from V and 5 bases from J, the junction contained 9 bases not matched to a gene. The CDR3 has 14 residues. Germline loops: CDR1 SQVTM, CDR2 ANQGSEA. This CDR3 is CSVDKGAGWTEAFF. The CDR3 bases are TGCAGCGTTGACAAGGGGGCCGGTTGGACTGAAGCTTTCTTT.

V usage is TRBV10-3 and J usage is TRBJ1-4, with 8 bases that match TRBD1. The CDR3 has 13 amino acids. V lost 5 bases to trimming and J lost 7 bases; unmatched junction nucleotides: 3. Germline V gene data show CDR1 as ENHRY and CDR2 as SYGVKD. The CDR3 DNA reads TGTGCCATCAGTCCACAGGGGGGTGAAAAACTGTTTTTT. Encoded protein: CAISPQGGEKLFF.

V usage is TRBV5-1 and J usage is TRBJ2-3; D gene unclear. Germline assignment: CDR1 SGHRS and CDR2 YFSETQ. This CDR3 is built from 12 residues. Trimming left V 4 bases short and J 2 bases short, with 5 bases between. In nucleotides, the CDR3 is TGCGCCAGCAGCCCCAACACAGATACGCAGTATTTT. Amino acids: CASSPNTDTQYF. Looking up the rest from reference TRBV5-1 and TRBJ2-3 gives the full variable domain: KAGVTQTPRYLIKTRGQQVTLSCSPISGHRSVSWYQQTPGQGLQFLFEYFSETQRNKGNFPGRFSGRQFSNSRSEMNVSTLELGDSALYLCASSPNTDTQYFGPGTRLTVL.

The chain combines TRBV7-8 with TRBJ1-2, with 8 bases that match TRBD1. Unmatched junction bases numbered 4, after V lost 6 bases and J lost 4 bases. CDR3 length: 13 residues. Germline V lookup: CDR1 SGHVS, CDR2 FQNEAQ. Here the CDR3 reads CASRNRGAYGYTF. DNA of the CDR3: TGTGCCAGCAGAAACAGGGGGGCCTATGGCTACACCTTC.

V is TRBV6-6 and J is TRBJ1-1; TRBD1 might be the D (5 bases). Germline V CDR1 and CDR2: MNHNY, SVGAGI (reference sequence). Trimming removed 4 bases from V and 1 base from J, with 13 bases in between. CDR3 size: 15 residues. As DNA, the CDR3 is TGTGCCAGCAGTTTCAAACAGGTGTGGAACACTGAAGCTTTCTTT. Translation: CASSFKQVWNTEAFF.

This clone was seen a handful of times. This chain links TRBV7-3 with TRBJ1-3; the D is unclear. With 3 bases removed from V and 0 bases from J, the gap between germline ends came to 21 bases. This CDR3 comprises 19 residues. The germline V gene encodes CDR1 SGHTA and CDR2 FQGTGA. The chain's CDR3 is CASSLRPIGDMNSGNTIYF. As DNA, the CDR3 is TGTGCCAGCAGCTTGCGGCCTATTGGAGATATGAACTCTGGAAACACCATATATTTT.

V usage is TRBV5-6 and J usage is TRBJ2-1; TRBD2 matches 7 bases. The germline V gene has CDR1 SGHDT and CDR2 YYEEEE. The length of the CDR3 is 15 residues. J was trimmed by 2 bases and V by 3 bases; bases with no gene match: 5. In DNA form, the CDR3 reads TGTGCCAGCAGCTCCCGGGACTACACCTACAATGAGCAGTTCTTC. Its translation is CASSSRDYTYNEQFF.